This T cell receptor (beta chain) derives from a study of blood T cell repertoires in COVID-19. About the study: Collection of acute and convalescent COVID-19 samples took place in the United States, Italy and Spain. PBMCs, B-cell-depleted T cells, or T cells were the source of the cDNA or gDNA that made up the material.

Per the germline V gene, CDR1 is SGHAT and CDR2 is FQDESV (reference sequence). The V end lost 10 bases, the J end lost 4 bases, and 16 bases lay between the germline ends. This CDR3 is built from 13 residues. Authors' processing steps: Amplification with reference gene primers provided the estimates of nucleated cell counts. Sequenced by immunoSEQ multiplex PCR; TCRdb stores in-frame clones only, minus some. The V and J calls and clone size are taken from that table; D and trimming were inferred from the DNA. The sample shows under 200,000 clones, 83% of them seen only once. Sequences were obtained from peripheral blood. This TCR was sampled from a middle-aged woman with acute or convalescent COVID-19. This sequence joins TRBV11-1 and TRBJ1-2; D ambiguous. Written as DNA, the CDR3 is TGTGCCACCGTCCCGGATGGGAGCTATGGCTACACCTTC. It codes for CATVPDGSYGYTF.